This T cell receptor (beta chain) originates from a study of T cells after yellow fever vaccination. Study background: CD3, CD45RA, CCR7 and CD95 defined the sorted EM, EMRA, CM and Tscm memory subsets. The SMART-Seq v4 Ultra Low Input method served to prepare the low-cell-number fractions.

Concerning this clonotype itself: A much larger clone sits a single nucleotide away, making a read error possible.

After removal of 3 bases from V and 0 bases from J, the junction contained 8 bases not matched to a gene. The length of the CDR3 is 16 residues. Germline CDR1 and CDR2: MRHNA and SNTAGT. Study findings and constraints: Booster sampling recovered most clones from primary vaccination (under 97% CD4, roughly 90% CD8). When the response was secondary, it was weaker but reached its peak faster, day 5 versus 15.

TCRdb reprocessed the 5' RACE reads with MiXCR, giving one entry per CDR3 protein. The data show tens of thousands of distinct CDR3 sequences, with over 9.5% seen just once and about 12% held by the top ten. The sequence came from a man between 18 and 29 years old who received the YFV17D yellow fever vaccine. The chain carries TRBV6-4 and TRBJ2-7; TRBD1 agrees at 7 bases. This material consisted of PBMCs, either bulk or a sorted T-cell subset (CD4+, CD8+, memory, or dextramer-sorted; not recorded which), taken roughly 15 days after the first yellow fever vaccination. This chain's CDR3 is CASSEVDRFSSYEQYV. The CDR3 DNA follows: TGTGCCAGCAGTGAAGTGGACAGGTTTAGCTCCTACGAGCAGTACGTC.